This T cell receptor delta chain is from a study of Vδ1+ human thymocytes. Sequences come from RNA converted to cDNA by reverse transcription. The CDR3 regions were amplified by multiplex PCR from V-gene primers to a constant-region primer. TCRdb reanalysed the multiplex PCR reads with CATT. The data show about 75,000 delta-chain clones, about 38% seen once. Concerning this clone itself: The antigen is unknown.

Study-wide results and caveats: Thymic delta-chain repertoires held roughly 20% Vdelta2 sequences and few Vdelta3, despite high sort purity. The authors advised highly purified populations and single-cell validation. In the thymus, TRG and TRD repertoires looked highly polyclonal with Gaussian CDR3 lengths. TRG sequences recurred across donors, whereas TRD sequences stayed essentially private.

Alphabeta T cells were depleted, then CD3+ Vdelta1+ Vdelta2- thymocytes were FACS-sorted. V gave up 9 bases and J gave up 1 base; unmatched junction bases: 9. The CDR3 runs to 14 residues. Germline CDR1 reads GEAIGNYY; CDR2 reads EKD. Specimen: Vdelta1+ gamma-delta thymocytes from the thymus. Stated subset: FACS-sorted CD3+ TCRalphabeta- TCRVdelta1+ TCRVdelta2- thymocytes. The receptor comes from a boy less than two years old who had congenital heart surgery. The chain couples TRDV2 to TRDJ1, with 8 bases matching TRDD3. The CDR3 DNA sequence: TGTGCCACCGGGTACTGGGGGGGCACCGATAAACTCATCTTT. Protein product: CATGYWGGTDKLIF.